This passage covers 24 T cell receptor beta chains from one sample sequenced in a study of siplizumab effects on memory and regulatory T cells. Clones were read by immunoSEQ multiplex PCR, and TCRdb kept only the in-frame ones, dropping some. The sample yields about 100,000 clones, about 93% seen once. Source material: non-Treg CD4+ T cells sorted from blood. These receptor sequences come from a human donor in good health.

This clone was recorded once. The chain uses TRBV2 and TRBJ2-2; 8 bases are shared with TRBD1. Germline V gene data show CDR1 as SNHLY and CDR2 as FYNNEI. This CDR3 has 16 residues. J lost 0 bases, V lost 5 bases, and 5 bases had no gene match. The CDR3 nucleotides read TGTGCCAGCAGTCGGGACAGGCACGCGAACACCGGGGAGCTGTTTTTT. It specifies CASSRDRHANTGELFF.

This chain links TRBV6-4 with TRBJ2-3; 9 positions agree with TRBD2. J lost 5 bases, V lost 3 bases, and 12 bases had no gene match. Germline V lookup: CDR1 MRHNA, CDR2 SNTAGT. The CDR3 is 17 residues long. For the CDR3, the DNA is TGTGCCAGCAGTGAAATAGGCGGGAGGGCCAGGGGAGATACGCAGTATTTT. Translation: CASSEIGGRARGDTQYF.

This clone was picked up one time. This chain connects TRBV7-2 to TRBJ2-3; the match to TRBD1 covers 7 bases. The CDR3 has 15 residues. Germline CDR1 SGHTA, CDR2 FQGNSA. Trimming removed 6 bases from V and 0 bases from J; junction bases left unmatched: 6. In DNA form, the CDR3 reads TGTGCCAGCAGTCGTGGGACAGTTAGCACAGATACGCAGTATTTT. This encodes CASSRGTVSTDTQYF.

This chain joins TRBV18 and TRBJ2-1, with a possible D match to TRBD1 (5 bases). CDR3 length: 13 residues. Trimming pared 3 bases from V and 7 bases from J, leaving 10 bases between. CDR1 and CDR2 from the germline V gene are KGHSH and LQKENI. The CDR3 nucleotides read TGTGCCAGCTCACCGTTCAGGGAAAATGAGCAGTTCTTC. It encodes CASSPFRENEQFF. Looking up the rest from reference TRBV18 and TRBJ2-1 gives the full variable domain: NAGVMQNPRHLVRRRGQEARLRCSPMKGHSHVYWYRQLPEEGLKFMVYLQKENIIDESGMPKERFSAEFPKEGPSILRIQQVVRGDSAAYFCASSPFRENEQFFGPGTRLTVL.

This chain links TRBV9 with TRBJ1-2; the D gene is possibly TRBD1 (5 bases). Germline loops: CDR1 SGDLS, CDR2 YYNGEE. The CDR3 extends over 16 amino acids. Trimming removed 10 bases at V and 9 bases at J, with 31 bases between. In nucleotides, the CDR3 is TGTGCCGCGATACCTTTACAGGTTCCGGTAACCGTAAGCTACACCTTC. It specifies CAAIPLQVPVTVSYTF.

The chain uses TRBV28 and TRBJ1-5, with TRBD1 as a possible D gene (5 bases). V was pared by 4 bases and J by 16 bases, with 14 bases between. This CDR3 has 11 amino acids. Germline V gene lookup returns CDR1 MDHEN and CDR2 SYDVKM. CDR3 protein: CASSWRGPGHF. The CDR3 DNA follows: TGTGCCAGCAGTTGGCGGGGACCGGGTCATTTT.

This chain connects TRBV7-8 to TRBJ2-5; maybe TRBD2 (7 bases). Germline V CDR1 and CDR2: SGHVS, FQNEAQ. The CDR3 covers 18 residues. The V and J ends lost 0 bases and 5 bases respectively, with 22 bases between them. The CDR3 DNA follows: TGTGCCAGCAGCTTAGCGGGGGCTAGCGGTCGAACGCGGGAGACCCAGTACTTC. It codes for CASSLAGASGRTRETQYF.

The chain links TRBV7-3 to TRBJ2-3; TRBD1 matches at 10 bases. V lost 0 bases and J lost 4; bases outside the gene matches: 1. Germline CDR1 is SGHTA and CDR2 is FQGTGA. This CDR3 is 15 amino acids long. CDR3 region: CASSLTGQGADTQYF. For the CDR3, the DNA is TGTGCCAGCAGCTTAACCGGACAGGGGGCAGATACGCAGTATTTT.

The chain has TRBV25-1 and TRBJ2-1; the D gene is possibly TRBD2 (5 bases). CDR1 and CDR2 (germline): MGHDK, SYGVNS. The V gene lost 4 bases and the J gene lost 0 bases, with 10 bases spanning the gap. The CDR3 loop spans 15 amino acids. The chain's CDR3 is CASSATMSSYNEQFF. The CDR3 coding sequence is TGTGCCAGCAGTGCGACTATGAGCTCCTACAATGAGCAGTTCTTC.

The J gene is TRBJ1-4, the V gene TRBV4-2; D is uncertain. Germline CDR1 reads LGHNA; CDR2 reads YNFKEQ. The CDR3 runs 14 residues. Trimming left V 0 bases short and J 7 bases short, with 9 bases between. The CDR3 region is CASSQERGGEKLFF. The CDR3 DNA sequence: TGTGCCAGCAGCCAAGAGCGGGGAGGTGAAAAACTGTTTTTT.

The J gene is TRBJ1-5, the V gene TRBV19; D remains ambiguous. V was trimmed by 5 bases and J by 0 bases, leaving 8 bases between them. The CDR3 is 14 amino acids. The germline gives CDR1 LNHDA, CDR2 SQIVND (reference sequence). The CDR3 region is CASSGQFSNQPQHF. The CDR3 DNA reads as TGTGCCAGTAGTGGGCAATTTAGCAATCAGCCCCAGCATTTT.

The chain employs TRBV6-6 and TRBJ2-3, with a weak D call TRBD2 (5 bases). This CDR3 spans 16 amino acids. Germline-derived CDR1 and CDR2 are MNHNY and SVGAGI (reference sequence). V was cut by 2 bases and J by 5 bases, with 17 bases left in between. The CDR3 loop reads CASSYGTTRKVDTQYF. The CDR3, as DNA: TGTGCCAGCAGTTACGGAACAACTAGGAAGGTAGATACGCAGTATTTT.

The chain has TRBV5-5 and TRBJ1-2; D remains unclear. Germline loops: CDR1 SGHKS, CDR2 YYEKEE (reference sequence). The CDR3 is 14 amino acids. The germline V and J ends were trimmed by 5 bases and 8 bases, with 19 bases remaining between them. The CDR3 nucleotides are TGTGCCAGCAGACTAAATCGCTCCCCTCAGGGCTACACCTTC. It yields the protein CASRLNRSPQGYTF.

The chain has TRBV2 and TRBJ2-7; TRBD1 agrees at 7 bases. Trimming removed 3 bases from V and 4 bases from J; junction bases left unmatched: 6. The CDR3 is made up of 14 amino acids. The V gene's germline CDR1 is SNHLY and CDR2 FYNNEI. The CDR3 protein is CASSETGIIYEQYF. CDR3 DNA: TGTGCCAGCAGTGAGACAGGGATCATATACGAGCAGTACTTC.

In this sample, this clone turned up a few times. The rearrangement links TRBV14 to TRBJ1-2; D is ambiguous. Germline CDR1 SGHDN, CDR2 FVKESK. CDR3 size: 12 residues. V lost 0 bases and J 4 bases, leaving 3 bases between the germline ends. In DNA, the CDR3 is TGTGCCAGCAGCCAAGACGGCTATGGCTACACCTTC. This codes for CASSQDGYGYTF.

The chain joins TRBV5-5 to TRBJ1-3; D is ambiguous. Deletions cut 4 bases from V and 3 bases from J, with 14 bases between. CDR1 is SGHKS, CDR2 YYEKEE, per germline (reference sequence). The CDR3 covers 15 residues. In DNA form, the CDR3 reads TGTGCCAGCAGCCCGCCCGGCAGCCGTGGAAACACCATATATTTT. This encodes CASSPPGSRGNTIYF.

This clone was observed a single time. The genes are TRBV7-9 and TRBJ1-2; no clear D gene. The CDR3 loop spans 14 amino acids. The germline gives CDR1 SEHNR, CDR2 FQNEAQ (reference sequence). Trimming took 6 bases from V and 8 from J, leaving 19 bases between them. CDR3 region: CASRKEGGSVGYTF. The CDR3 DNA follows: TGTGCCAGCAGGAAAGAGGGAGGGTCGGTGGGCTACACCTTC.

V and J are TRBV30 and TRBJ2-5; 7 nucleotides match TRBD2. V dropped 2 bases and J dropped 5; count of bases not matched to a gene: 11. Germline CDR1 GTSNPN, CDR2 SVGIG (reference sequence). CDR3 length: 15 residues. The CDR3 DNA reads TGTGCCTGGAGTCCTCTGAGGACTAGTATCGAGACCCAGTACTTC. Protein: CAWSPLRTSIETQYF.

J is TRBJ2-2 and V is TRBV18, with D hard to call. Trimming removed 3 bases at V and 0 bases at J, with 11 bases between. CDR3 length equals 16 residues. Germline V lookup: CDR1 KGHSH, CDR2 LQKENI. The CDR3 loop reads CASSPLGLANTGELFF. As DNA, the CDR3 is TGTGCCAGCTCACCCCTCGGGTTAGCGAACACCGGGGAGCTGTTTTTT.

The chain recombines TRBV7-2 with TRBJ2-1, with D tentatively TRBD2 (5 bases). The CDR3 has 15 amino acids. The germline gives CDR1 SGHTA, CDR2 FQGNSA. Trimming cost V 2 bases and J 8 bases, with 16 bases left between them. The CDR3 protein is CASSLNYGKVDEQFF. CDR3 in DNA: TGTGCCAGCAGCTTAAATTACGGGAAGGTCGATGAGCAGTTCTTC.

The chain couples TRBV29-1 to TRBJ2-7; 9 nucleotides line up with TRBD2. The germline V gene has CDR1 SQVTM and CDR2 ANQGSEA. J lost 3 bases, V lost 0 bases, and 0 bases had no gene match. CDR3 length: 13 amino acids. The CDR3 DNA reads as TGCAGCGTTGAAGAGACTAGCGGCTACGAGCAGTACTTC. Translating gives CSVEETSGYEQYF.

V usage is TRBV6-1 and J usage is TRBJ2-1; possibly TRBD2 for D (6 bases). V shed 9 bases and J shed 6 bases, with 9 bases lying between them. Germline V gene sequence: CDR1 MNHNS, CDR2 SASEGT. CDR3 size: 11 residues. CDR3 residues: CARGGANEQFF. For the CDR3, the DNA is TGTGCCAGGGGCGGGGCCAATGAGCAGTTCTTC.

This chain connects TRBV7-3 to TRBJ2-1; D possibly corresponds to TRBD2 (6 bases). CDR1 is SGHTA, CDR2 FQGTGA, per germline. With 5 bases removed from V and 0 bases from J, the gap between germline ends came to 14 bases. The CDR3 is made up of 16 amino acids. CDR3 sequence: CASSPQSGSSYNEQFF. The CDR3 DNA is TGTGCCAGCAGCCCCCAATCCGGGAGCTCCTACAATGAGCAGTTCTTC.

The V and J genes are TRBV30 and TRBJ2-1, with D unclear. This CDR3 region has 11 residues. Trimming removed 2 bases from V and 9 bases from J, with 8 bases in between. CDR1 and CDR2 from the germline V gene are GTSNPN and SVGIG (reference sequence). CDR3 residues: CAWSRQVEQFF. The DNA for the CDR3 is TGTGCCTGGAGTAGGCAGGTTGAGCAGTTCTTC.